Listed here are 9 T cell receptor beta chains from one sample, sequenced in a study of blood T cell repertoires in COVID-19. Data came from immunoSEQ multiplex PCR; TCRdb stores just in-frame clones and leaves some out. Of more than 300,000 clones listed, more than 75% are singletons. Sample: PBMCs or T cells enriched from blood (not recorded which). These TCRs come from a woman aged 18-29 years who had recovered from COVID-19.

V and J are TRBV20-1 and TRBJ1-1; D gene uncertain. The CDR3 is made up of 14 amino acids. Looked up from germline, CDR1 is DFQATT and CDR2 is SNEGSKA (reference sequence). The V gene lost 3 bases and the J gene lost 3 bases, with 14 bases spanning the gap. CDR3 protein: CSASTASTHTEAFF. The CDR3 DNA reads TGCAGTGCTAGTACCGCATCGACTCACACTGAAGCTTTCTTT.

V is TRBV6-5 and J is TRBJ2-7; maybe TRBD1 (6 bases). Trimming took off 4 bases at V and 2 bases at J, with 12 bases between the two ends. Germline values: CDR1 MNHEY, CDR2 SVGAGI. CDR3 length: 14 residues. DNA for the CDR3: TGTGCCAGCAGTTTACAGGGAATTACCTACGAGCAGTACTTC. Its protein is CASSLQGITYEQYF.

This CDR3 is CASRSGGSYEQYF. CDR3 nucleotides: TGTGCCAGCAGATCGGGGGGTTCCTACGAGCAGTACTTC. V and J are TRBV7-9 and TRBJ2-7; 7 nucleotides match TRBD2. CDR3 length: 13 residues. The V gene's germline CDR1 is SEHNR and CDR2 FQNEAQ (reference sequence). V trimming: 6 bases; J trimming: 1 base; junction bases outside the gene matches: 3.

The DNA of the CDR3 is TGTGCCAGTAGTATAGTTTTACGGCGGTCCGGGGGGGACGAGCAGTACTTC. It is translated as CASSIVLRRSGGDEQYF. V is TRBV19 and J is TRBJ2-7; 8 nucleotides match TRBD2. CDR3 length: 17 residues. The V gene's germline CDR1 is LNHDA and CDR2 SQIVND (reference sequence). Unmatched junction bases numbered 13, after V lost 1 base and J lost 5 bases.

This clone has a single count. CDR3 coding DNA: TGTGCCATCAGTGCTTTAGCGGGGGGGCTAGGAGAGACCCAGTACTTC. As protein: CAISALAGGLGETQYF. The chain joins TRBV10-3 to TRBJ2-5; 11 positions agree with TRBD2. Trimming removed 4 bases from V and 4 bases from J; junction bases left unmatched: 8. This CDR3 is built from 16 residues. Germline assignment: CDR1 ENHRY and CDR2 SYGVKD.

CDR3 residues: CASSLNGQGIGYGYTF. The CDR3 region has the DNA TGTGCCAGCAGCTTGAATGGACAGGGGATCGGCTATGGCTACACCTTC. The gene calls are TRBV5-4 and TRBJ1-2, with 9 bases lining up with TRBD1. This CDR3 region has 16 residues. The germline CDR1 and CDR2 sequences are SGHNT and YYREEE (reference sequence). Trimming took 1 base from V and 4 from J; bases not matched to a gene: 8.

A few counts support this clone. This chain joins TRBV5-1 and TRBJ1-1; D is undetermined. The CDR3 runs 16 residues. Per the germline V gene, CDR1 is SGHRS and CDR2 is YFSETQ. The ends were cut back, 4 bases at V and 0 bases at J, with 16 bases in the middle. As DNA, the CDR3 is TGCGCCAGCAGCCAGGAGGGAGGCAACCTGAACACTGAAGCTTTCTTT. Amino acid sequence: CASSQEGGNLNTEAFF. The full variable domain, rest sourced from reference TRBV5-1 and TRBJ1-1, is KAGVTQTPRYLIKTRGQQVTLSCSPISGHRSVSWYQQTPGQGLQFLFEYFSETQRNKGNFPGRFSGRQFSNSRSEMNVSTLELGDSALYLCASSQEGGNLNTEAFFGQGTRLTVV.

The J gene is TRBJ1-5, the V gene TRBV30; TRBD1 matches at 9 bases. Germline V gene sequence: CDR1 GTSNPN, CDR2 SVGIG (reference sequence). Trimming removed 5 bases from V and 3 bases from J; junction bases left unmatched: 5. This CDR3 region has 14 residues. The CDR3 nucleotides are TGTGCCTGGCGGACAGGGGAGAACAATCAGCCCCAGCATTTT. Protein sequence: CAWRTGENNQPQHF.

Remarks on this clone: A junction boundary mismatches the germline segment, possibly from a read error. The V gene is TRBV19, the J gene TRBJ1-5; a weak D match, TRBD1 (5 bases). The CDR3 has 14 amino acids. Germline CDR1 is LNHDA and CDR2 is SQIVND (reference sequence). Here the CDR3 DNA reads TGTGCCAGTAGTATCGGCAGGGTCAATCAACCCCAGCATTTT. Protein product: CASSIGRVNQPQHF.